Listed below are T cell receptor beta chains from one sample, sequenced in a study of control samples from healthy donors and cancer patients. Repertoires were generated with immunoSEQ multiplex PCR, while TCRdb's copy carries only in-frame clones and drops some. The repertoire holds 110,000 to 150,000 clones, with approximately 94% as singletons. Sequenced: blood. Receptor source: a man in his forties in good health. Each CDR3 is given with its conserved first and last residue. The D gene is left open where the match is weak. Size is omitted from some rows. Given values are once, few, many or a class for expanded clones.

J gene	clone size	V gene	D gene	CDR3 DNA	CDR3 protein
TRBJ2-7	-	TRBV19	TRBD2	TGTGCCAGTATCTCGAAGGGACTAGCGGATACCTACGAGCAGTACTTC	CASISKGLADTYEQYF
TRBJ1-2	-	TRBV27	-	TGTGCCAGCAGACCCACGGAATTCTATGGCTACACCTTC	CASRPTEFYGYTF
TRBJ1-2	-	TRBV18	TRBD1	TGTGCCAGCTCACCATCTGCGACAGGGACAAACTATGGCTACACCTTC	CASSPSATGTNYGYTF
TRBJ2-7	-	TRBV6-5	TRBD1	TGTGCCAGCAGTTATAAGGACAGGGGGCTTGGTTACGAGCAGTACTTC	CASSYKDRGLGYEQYF
TRBJ1-3	-	TRBV9	-	TGTGCCAGCAGCGACAAGGGAGGGTCGGGAAACACCATATATTTT	CASSDKGGSGNTIYF
TRBJ2-7	-	TRBV18	-	TGTGCCAGCTCACCAGGGGCCCAACACTACGAGCAGTACTTC	CASSPGAQHYEQYF
TRBJ2-3	-	TRBV9	TRBD2	TGTGCCAGCAGCGTAGCAACTAGCGGGAGGCTAAGCACAGATACGCAGTATTTT	CASSVATSGRLSTDTQYF
TRBJ2-7	once	TRBV5-1	-	TGCGCCAGCGGGACCCGGGAAAGAAACTACGAGCAGTACTTC	CASGTRERNYEQYF
TRBJ1-1	-	TRBV10-3	-	TGTGCCATCAGCCGATTTATGATCCGGGACACTGAAGCTTTCTTT	CAISRFMIRDTEAFF
TRBJ1-1	-	TRBV10-3	-	TGTGCCATCGGAACCGGGGGGCACACTGAAGCTTTCTTT	CAIGTGGHTEAFF
TRBJ2-2	-	TRBV7-9	-	TGTGCCAGCAGCCTTGGACGTCCGAACACCGGGGAGCTGTTTTTT	CASSLGRPNTGELFF
TRBJ1-1	-	TRBV13	-	TGTGCCAGCAGCTCCGAAGGGATTGGGGGGATCATGAACACTGAAGCTTTCTTT	CASSSEGIGGIMNTEAFF
TRBJ1-2	-	TRBV15	-	TGTGCCACCAGCCCCAGAAGCGCCGTACCCTATGGCTACACCTTC	CATSPRSAVPYGYTF
TRBJ1-4	-	TRBV6-5	-	TGTGCCAGCAGATCTAGGGGGAGCATTAATGAAAAACTGTTTTTT	CASRSRGSINEKLFF
TRBJ1-1	-	TRBV7-8	-	TGTGCCAGCATTTCGAGGTGGACTGAAGCTTTCTTT	CASISRWTEAFF
TRBJ1-1	-	TRBV6-5	TRBD1	TGTGCCAGCAGGCCCGGACAGGGGGCGAGGACTGAAGCTTTCTTT	CASRPGQGARTEAFF
TRBJ1-4	-	TRBV12-5	-	TGTGCTAGTGGTTTGGGAGGTGAGGGAATCGCAACTAATGAAAAACTGTTTTTT	CASGLGGEGIATNEKLFF
TRBJ2-3	-	TRBV5-1	-	TGCGCCAGCAGCCTCCTAGCGAGCGGATCCACAGATACGCAGTATTTT	CASSLLASGSTDTQYF
TRBJ2-2	-	TRBV5-6	-	TGTGCCAGCAGCTTGCAAGGGACTAGGGGGCCTGAGCTGTTTTTT	CASSLQGTRGPELFF
TRBJ1-3	-	TRBV6-6	-	TGTGCCAGCTTCCAGGCTGGAAACACCATATATTTT	CASFQAGNTIYF
TRBJ2-1	once	TRBV7-8	-	TGTGCCAGCAGCTTCTCCCGACACCCTTCCTACAATGAGCAGTTCTTC	CASSFSRHPSYNEQFF
TRBJ2-5	-	TRBV29-1	-	TGCAGCGTAGCAGGAGGGACTCTCCCGGGGGAGACCCAGTACTTC	CSVAGGTLPGETQYF
TRBJ2-1	-	TRBV2	TRBD1	TGTGCCAGCAGCCCCGTTCCGGGACAGGGTCATCATGAGCAGTTCTTC	CASSPVPGQGHHEQFF
TRBJ2-2	-	TRBV30	-	TGTGCCTGGTGGGCCACCGGGGAGCTGTTTTTT	CAWWATGELFF
TRBJ2-3	-	TRBV3-1/TRBV3-2	TRBD2	TGTGCCAGCAGCCCCTACGCCTCCTCGCGGGGGGACATAGGGGATACGCAGTATTTT	CASSPYASSRGDIGDTQYF
TRBJ2-5	few	TRBV27	-	TGTGCCAGCAGTCTCACCGGGACAACGGGCAGCGAGACCCAGTACTTC	CASSLTGTTGSETQYF